This note documents a single TCR beta chain sequence. Its antigen is not identified. This sample is drawn from a study of cytomegalovirus exposure and HLA in healthy donors. Study conclusions and caveats: It was 150 to 200 TCR beta chains that were listed as cytomegalovirus-associated. Reports indicated that the classifier achieved high specificity and sensitivity in diagnosing cytomegalovirus status.

The CDR3 runs 15 residues. V was cut by 6 bases and J by 0 bases, with 11 bases left in between. CDR1 LNHDA and CDR2 SQIVND come from the germline V gene (reference sequence). Measured with immunoSEQ multiplex PCR; TCRdb has only the in-frame clones, and not every one. Altogether 120,000 or so clones are present, more than 70% being singletons, with the ten largest covering about 1.9%. The source is a woman aged 18 to 35 in good health and CMV-seronegative. This chain joins TRBV19 and TRBJ1-4, with D unclear. Sequencing was carried out using PBMCs. Here the CDR3 reads CASRVRHTTNEKLFF. Here the CDR3 DNA reads TGTGCCAGTAGGGTTAGACACACAACTAATGAAAAACTGTTTTTT.